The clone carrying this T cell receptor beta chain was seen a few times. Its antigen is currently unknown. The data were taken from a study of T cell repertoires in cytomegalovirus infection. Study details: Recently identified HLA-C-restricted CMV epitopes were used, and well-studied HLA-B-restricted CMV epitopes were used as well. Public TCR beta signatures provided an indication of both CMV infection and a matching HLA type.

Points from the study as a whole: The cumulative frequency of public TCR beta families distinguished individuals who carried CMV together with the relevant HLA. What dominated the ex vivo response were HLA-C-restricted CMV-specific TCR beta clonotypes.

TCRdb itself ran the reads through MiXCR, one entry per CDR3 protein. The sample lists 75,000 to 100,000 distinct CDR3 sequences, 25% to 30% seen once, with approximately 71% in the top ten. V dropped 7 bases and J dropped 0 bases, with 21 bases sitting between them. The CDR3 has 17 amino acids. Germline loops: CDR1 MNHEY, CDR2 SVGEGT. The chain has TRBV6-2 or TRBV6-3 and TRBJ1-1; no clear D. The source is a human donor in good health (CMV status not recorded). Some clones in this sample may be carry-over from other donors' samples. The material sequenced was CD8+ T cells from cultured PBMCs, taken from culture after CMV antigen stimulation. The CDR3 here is CASTPDGLEGVNTEAFF. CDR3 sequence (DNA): TGTGCCAGCACCCCCGACGGGTTAGAGGGCGTGAACACTGAAGCTTTCTTT.